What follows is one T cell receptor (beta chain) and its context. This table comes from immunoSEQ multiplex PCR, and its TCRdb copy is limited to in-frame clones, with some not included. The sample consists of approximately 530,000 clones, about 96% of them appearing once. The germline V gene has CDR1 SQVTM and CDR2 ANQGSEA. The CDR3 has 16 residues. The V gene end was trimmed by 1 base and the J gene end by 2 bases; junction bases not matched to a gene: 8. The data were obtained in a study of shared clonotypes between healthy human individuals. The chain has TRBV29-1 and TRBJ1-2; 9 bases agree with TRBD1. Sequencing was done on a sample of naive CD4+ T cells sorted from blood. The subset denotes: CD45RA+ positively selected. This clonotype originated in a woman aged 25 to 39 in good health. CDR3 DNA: TGCAGCGTTGAAGGGTCCCCGACAGGGGGGAACTATGGCTACACCTTC. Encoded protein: CSVEGSPTGGNYGYTF.